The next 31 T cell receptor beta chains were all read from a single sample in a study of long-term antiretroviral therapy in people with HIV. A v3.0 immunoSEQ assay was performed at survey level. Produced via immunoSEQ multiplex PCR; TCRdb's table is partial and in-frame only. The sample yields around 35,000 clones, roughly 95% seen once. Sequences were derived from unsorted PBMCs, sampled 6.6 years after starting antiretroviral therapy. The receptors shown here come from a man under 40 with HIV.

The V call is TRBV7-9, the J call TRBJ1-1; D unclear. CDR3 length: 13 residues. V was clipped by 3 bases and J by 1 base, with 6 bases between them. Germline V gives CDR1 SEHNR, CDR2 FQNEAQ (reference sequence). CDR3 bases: TGTGCCAGCAGCTTGAGGGAGAACACTGAAGCTTTCTTT. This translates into CASSLRENTEAFF.

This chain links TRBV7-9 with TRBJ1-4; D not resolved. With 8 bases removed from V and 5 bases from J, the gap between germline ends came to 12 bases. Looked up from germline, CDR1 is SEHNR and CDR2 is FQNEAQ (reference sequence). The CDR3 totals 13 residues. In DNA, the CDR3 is TGTGCCAGCGACGCAGATACAAATGAAAAACTGTTTTTT. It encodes CASDADTNEKLFF.

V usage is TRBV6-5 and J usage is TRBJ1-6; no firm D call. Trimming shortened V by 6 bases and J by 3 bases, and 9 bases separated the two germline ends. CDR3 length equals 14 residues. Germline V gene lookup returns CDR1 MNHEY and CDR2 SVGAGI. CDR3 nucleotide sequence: TGTGCCAGCAGGCAACAGAACTATAATTCACCCCTCCACTTT. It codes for CASRQQNYNSPLHF.

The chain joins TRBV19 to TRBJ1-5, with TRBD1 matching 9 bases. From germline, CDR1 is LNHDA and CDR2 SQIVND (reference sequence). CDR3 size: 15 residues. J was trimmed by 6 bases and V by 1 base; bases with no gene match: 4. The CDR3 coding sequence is TGTGCCAGTAGTATAGTTGGACAGGGGCCTCAGCCCCAGCATTTT. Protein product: CASSIVGQGPQPQHF. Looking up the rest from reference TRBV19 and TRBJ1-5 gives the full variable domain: DGGITQSPKYLFRKEGQNVTLSCEQNLNHDAMYWYRQDPGQGLRLIYYSQIVNDFQKGDIAEGYSVSREKKESFPLTVTSAQKNPTAFYLCASSIVGQGPQPQHFGDGTRLSIL.

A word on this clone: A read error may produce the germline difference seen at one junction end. The CDR3 reads CYGEQGAGEAFF. The CDR3 DNA reads TGTTACGGCGAACAGGGGGCCGGTGAAGCTTTCTTT. The rearrangement uses TRBV29-1 and TRBJ1-1; 9 nucleotides agree with TRBD1. Germline V gene data show CDR1 as SQVTM and CDR2 as ANQGSEA. The CDR3 length is 12 residues.

The CDR3 region is CASRTGDNEKLFF. As DNA, the CDR3 is TGTGCCAGCCGGACAGGGGATAATGAAAAACTGTTTTTT. The chain joins TRBV6-1 to TRBJ1-4; 9 positions match TRBD1. Per germline, CDR1 MNHNS and CDR2 SASEGT. The CDR3 spans 13 residues. V lost 8 bases, J lost 4 bases, and 2 bases stayed unmatched.

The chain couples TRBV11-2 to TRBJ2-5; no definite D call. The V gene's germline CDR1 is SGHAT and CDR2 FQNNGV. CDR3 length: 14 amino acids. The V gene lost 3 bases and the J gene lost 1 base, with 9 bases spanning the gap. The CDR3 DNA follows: TGTGCCAGCAGCTTCTCGGCCAGCCAAGAGACCCAGTACTTC. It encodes CASSFSASQETQYF.

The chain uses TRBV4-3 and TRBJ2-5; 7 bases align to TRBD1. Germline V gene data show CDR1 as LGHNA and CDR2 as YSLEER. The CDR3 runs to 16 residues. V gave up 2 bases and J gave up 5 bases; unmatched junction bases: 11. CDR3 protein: CASSQTGTVPSETQYF. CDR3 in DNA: TGCGCCAGCAGCCAAACCGGGACAGTGCCCAGCGAGACCCAGTACTTC.

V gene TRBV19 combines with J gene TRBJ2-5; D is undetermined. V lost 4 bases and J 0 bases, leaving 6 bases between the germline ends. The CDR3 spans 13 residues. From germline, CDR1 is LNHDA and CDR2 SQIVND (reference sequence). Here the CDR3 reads CASSTTNQETQYF. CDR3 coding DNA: TGTGCCAGTAGTACAACTAACCAAGAGACCCAGTACTTC.

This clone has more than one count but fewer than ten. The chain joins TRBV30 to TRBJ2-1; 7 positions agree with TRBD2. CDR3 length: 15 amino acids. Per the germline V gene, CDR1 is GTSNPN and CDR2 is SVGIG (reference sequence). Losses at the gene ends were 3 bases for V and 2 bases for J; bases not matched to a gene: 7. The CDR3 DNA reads TGTGCCTGGAGCACTGGGGGGGAGGCCTACAATGAGCAGTTCTTC. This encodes CAWSTGGEAYNEQFF.

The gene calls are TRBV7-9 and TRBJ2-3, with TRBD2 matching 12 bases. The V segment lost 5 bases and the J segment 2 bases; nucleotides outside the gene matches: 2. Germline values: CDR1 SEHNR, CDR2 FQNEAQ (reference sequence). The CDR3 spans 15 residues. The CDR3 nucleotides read TGTGCCAGCAGCCGGACTAGCGGGGACACAGATACGCAGTATTTT. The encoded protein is CASSRTSGDTDTQYF. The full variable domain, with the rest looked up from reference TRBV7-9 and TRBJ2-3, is DTGVSQNPRHKITKRGQNVTFRCDPISEHNRLYWYRQTLGQGPEFLTYFQNEAQLEKSRLLSDRFSAERPKGSFSTLEIQRTEQGDSAMYLCASSRTSGDTDTQYFGPGTRLTVL.

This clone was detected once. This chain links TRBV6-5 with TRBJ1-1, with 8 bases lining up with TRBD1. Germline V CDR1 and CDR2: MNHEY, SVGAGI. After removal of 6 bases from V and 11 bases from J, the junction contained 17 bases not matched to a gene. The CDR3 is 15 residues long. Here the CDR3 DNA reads TGTGCCAGCAGCCCCGGTCCCGCAGGGGGCCTGGGTGCTTTCTTT. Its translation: CASSPGPAGGLGAFF.

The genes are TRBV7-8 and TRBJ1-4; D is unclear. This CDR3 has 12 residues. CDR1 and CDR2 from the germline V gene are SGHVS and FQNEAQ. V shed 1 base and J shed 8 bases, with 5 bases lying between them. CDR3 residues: CASSLELEKLFF. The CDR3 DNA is TGTGCCAGCAGCTTAGAGTTGGAAAAACTGTTTTTT.

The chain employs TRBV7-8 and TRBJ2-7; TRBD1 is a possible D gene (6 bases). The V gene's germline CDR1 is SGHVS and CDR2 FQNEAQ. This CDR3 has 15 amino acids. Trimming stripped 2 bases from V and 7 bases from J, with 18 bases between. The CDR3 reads CASSLLGTRAEEQYF. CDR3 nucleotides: TGTGCCAGCAGCTTATTGGGGACACGGGCGGAGGAGCAGTACTTC.

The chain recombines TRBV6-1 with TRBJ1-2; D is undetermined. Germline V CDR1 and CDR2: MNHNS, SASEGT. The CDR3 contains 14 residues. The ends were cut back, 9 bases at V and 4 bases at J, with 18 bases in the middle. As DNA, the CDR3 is TGTGCCAGACCCGGCAGAGGGTGGCTCTATGGCTACACCTTC. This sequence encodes CARPGRGWLYGYTF.

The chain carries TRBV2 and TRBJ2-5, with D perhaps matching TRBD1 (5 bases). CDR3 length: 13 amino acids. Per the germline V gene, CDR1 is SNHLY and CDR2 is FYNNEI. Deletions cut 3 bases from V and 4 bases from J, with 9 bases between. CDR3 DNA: TGTGCCAGCAGTGACAGGGTAGGAGAGACCCAGTACTTC. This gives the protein CASSDRVGETQYF. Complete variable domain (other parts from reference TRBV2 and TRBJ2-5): EPEVTQTPSHQVTQMGQEVILRCVPISNHLYFYWYRQILGQKVEFLVSFYNNEISEKSEIFDDQFSVERPDGSNFTLKIRSTKLEDSAMYFCASSDRVGETQYFGPGTRLLVL.

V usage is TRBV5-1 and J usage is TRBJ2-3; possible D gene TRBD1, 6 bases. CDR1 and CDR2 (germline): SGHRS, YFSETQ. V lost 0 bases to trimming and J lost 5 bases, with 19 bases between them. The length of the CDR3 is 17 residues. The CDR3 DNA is TGCGCCAGCAGCTTGGAGGCTTTTGGGGGCGGTGGAGATACGCAGTATTTT. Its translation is CASSLEAFGGGGDTQYF.

The CDR3 DNA reads TGTGCCTGGAGTGGGATTCGCTTCCAAGAGACCCAGTACTTC. Amino acids: CAWSGIRFQETQYF. The chain employs TRBV30 and TRBJ2-5; D remains unclear. This CDR3 region has 14 residues. The V and J ends lost 1 base and 1 base respectively, with 10 bases between them. Germline CDR1 is GTSNPN and CDR2 is SVGIG (reference sequence).

The CDR3 bases are TGTGCCAGCAGTGAATCAACAGGCTGGGAAAACACCGGGGAGCTGTTTTTT. Amino acid sequence: CASSESTGWENTGELFF. The chain links TRBV25-1 to TRBJ2-2, with D possibly being TRBD1 (5 bases). This CDR3 has 17 amino acids. The V end lost 1 base, the J end lost 2 bases, and 14 bases lay between the germline ends. CDR1 is MGHDK and CDR2 is SYGVNS in the germline V gene.

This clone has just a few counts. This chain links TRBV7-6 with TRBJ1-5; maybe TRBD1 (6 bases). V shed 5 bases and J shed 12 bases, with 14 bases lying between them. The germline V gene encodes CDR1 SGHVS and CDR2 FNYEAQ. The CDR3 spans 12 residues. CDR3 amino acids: CASSNTGKLQHF. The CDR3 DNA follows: TGTGCCAGCAGCAATACAGGGAAACTCCAGCATTTT.

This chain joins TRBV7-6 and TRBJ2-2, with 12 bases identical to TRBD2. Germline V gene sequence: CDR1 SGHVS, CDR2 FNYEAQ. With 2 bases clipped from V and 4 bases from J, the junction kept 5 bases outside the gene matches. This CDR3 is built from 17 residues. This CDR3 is CASSLLAGGFSTGELFF. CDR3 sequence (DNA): TGTGCCAGCAGCTTACTAGCGGGGGGGTTTTCCACCGGGGAGCTGTTTTTT.

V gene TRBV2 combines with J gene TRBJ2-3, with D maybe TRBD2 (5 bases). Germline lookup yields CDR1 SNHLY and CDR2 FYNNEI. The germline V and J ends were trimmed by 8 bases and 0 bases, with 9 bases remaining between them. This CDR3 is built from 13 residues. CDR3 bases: TGTGCCAGCCTGACGGGAAGCACAGATACGCAGTATTTT. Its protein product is CASLTGSTDTQYF.

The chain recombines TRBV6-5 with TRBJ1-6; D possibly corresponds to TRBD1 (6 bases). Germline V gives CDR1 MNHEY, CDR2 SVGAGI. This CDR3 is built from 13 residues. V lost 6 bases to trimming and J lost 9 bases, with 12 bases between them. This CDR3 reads CASRNRDPSPLHF. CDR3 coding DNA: TGTGCCAGCAGAAACAGGGATCCTTCACCCCTCCACTTT.

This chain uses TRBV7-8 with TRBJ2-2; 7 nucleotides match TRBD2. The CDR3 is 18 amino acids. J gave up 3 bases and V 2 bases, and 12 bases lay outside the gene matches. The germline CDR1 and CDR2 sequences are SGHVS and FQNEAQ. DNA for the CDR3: TGTGCCAGCAGCTTATTCTTCGAGCGGGATATTGACACCGGGGAGCTGTTTTTT. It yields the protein CASSLFFERDIDTGELFF.

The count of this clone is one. Written as DNA, the CDR3 is TGTGCCACCTCAGGCAGGTCCAGGGCCGGTAATACGCAGTATTTT. Its translation: CATSGRSRAGNTQYF. The chain is built from TRBV19 and TRBJ2-3; the D gene is possibly TRBD1 (5 bases). The CDR3 is 15 residues long. Germline V CDR1 and CDR2: LNHDA, SQIVND (reference sequence). V dropped 10 bases and J dropped 7 bases, with 24 bases sitting between them.

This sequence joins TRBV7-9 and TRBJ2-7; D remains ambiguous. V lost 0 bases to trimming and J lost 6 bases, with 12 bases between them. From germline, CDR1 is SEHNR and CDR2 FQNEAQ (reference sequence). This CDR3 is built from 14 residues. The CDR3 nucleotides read TGTGCCAGCAGCTTAGCCCTGAGTTCCGCCGAGCAGTACTTC. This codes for CASSLALSSAEQYF.

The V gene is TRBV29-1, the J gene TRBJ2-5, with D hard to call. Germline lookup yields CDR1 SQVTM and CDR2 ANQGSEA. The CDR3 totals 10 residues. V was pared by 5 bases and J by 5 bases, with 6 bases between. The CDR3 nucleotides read TGCAGCGTTTTTCTTGAGACCCAGTACTTC. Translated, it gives CSVFLETQYF.

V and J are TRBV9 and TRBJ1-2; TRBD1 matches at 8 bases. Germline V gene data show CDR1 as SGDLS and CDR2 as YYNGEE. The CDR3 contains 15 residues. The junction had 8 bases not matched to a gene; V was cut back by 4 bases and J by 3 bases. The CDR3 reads CASSSPAGGYYGYTF. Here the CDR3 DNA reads TGTGCCAGCAGCTCTCCCGCAGGGGGCTACTATGGCTACACCTTC.

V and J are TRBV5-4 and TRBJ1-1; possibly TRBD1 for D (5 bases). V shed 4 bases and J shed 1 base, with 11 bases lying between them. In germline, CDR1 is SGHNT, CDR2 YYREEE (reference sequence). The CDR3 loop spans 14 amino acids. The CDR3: CASSRTRGNTEAFF. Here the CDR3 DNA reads TGTGCCAGCAGCCGGACTAGGGGGAACACTGAAGCTTTCTTT.

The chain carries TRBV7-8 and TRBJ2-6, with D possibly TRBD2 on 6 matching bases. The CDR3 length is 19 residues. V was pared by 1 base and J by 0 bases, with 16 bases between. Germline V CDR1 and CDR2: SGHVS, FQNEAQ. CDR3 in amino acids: CASSLERVRGDSGANVLTF. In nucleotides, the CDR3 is TGTGCCAGCAGCTTAGAGCGGGTGCGGGGAGACTCTGGGGCCAACGTCCTGACTTTC.

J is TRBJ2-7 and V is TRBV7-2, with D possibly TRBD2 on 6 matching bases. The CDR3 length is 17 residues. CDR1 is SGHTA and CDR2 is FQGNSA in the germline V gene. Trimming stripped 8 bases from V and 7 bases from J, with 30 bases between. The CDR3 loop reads CASSMPLKGRGLYEQYF. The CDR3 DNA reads TGTGCCAGCTCCATGCCCCTCAAGGGGCGGGGCCTTTATGAGCAGTACTTC.